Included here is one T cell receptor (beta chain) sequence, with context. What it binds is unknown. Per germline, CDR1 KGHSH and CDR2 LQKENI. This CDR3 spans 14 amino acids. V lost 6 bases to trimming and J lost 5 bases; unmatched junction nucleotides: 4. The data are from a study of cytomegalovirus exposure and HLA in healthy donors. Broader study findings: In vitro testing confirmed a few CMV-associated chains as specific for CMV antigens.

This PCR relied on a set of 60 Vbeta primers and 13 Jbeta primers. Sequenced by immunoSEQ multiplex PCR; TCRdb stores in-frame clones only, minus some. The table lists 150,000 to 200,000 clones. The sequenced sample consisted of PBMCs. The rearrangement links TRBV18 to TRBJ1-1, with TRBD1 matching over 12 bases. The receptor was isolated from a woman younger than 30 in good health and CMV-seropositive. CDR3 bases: TGTGCCAGCTCGGGACAGGGGGCGAGGACTGAAGCTTTCTTT. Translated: CASSGQGARTEAFF.